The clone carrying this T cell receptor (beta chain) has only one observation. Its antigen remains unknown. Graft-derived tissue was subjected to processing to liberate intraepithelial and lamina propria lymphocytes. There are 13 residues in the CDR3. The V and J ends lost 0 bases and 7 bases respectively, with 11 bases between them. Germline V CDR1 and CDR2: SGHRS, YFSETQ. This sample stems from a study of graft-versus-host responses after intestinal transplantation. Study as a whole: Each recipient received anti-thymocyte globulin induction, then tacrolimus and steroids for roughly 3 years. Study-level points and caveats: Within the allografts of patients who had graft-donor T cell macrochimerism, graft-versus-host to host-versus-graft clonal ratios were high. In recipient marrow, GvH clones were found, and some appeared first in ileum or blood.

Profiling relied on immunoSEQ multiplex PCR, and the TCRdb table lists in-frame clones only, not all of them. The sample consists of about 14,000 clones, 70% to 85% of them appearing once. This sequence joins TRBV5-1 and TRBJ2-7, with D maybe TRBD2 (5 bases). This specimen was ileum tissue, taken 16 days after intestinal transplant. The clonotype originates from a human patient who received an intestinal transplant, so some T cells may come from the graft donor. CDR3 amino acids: CASSLGTSSEQYF. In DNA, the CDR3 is TGCGCCAGCAGCTTGGGAACTAGTTCGGAGCAGTACTTC.